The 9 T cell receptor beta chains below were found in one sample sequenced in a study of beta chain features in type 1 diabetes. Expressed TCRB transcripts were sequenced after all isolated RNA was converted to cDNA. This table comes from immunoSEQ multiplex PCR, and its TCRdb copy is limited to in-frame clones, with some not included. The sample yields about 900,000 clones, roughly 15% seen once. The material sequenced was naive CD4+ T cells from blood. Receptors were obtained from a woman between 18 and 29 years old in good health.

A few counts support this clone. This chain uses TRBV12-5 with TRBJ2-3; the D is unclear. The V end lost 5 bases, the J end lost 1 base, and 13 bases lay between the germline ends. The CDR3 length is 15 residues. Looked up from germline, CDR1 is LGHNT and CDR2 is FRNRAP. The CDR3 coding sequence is TGTGCTAGTGGTCCCCCCCTTGGTCGCACAGATACGCAGTATTTT. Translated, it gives CASGPPLGRTDTQYF.

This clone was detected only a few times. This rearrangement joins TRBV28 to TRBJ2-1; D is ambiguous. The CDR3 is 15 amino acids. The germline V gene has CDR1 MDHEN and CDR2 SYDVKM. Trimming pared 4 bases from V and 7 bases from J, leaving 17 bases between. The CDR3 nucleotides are TGTGCCAGCAGTTCCTCGTGGGCAGGCTCAAATGAGCAGTTCTTC. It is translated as CASSSSWAGSNEQFF.

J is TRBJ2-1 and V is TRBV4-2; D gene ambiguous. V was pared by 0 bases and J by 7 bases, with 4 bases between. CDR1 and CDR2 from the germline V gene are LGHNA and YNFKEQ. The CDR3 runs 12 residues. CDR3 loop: CASSQERNEQFF. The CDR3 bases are TGTGCCAGCAGCCAAGAAAGAAATGAGCAGTTCTTC.

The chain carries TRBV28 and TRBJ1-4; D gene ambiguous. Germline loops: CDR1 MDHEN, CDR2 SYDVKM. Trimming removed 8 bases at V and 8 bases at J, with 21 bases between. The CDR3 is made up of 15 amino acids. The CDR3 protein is CASLALDPVGEKLFF. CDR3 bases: TGTGCCAGCCTCGCGCTAGACCCGGTGGGCGAAAAACTGTTTTTT.

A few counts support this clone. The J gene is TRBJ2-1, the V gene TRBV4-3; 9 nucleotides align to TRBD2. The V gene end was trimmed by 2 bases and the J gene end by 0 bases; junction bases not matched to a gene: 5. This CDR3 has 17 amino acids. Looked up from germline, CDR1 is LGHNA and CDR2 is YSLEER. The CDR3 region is CASSQTLAGSSYNEQFF. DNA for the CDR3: TGCGCCAGCAGCCAAACTCTAGCGGGAAGCTCCTACAATGAGCAGTTCTTC.

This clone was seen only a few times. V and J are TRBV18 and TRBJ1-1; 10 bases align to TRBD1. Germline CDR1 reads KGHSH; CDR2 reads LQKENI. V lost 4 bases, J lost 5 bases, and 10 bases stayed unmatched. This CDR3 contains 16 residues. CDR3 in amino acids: CASSLFIRDRGTEAFF. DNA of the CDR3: TGTGCCAGCTCACTGTTCATCCGGGACAGGGGTACTGAAGCTTTCTTT.

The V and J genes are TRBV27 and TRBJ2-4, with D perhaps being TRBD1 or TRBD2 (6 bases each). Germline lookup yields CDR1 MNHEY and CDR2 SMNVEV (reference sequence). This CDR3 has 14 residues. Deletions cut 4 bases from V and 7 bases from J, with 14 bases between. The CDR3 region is CASSSRGRENIQYF. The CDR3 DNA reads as TGTGCCAGCAGTTCCCGGGGGCGCGAGAACATTCAGTACTTC.

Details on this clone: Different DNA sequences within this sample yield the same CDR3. The DNA for the CDR3 is TGTGCCAGCAGCTTACAAGGGGTGGGTGAGCAGTTCTTC. Protein product: CASSLQGVGEQFF. The V and J genes are TRBV7-3 and TRBJ2-1; weak D call: TRBD1 (5 bases). Germline V CDR1 and CDR2: SGHTA, FQGTGA. The CDR3 is 13 amino acids. V lost 2 bases to trimming and J lost 9 bases, with 11 bases between them.

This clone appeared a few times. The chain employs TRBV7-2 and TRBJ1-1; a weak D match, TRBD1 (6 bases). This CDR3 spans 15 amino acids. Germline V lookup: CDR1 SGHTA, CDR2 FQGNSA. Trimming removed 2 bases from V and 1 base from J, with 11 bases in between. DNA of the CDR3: TGTGCCAGCAGCTTACTGGGGGCAGAGAACACTGAAGCTTTCTTT. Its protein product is CASSLLGAENTEAFF.